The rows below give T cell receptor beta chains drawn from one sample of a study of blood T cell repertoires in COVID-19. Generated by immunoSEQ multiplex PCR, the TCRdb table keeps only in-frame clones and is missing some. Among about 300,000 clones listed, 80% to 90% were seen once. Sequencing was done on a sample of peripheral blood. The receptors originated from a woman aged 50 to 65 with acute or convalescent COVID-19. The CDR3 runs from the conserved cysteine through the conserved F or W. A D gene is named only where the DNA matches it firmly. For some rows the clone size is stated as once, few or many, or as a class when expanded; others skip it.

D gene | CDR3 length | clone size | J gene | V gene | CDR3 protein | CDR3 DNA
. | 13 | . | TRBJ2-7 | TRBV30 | CAWTQGLDGKQYF | TGTGCCTGGACCCAAGGACTTGACGGCAAGCAGTACTTC
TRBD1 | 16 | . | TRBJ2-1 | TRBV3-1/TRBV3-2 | CASSQGRDRIFNEQFF | TGTGCCAGCAGCCAAGGTCGGGACAGAATTTTCAATGAGCAGTTCTTC
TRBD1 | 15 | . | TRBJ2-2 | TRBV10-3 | CAISEQGVDTGELFF | TGTGCCATCAGTGAACAGGGGGTTGACACCGGGGAGCTGTTTTTT
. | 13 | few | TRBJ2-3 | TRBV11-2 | CASSLAGGDTQYF | TGTGCCAGCAGCTTAGCCGGGGGAGATACGCAGTATTTT
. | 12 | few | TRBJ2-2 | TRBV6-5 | CASMRSVGELFF | TGTGCCAGCATGCGGAGTGTCGGGGAGCTGTTTTTT
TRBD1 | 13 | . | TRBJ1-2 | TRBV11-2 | CASSLVTGYGYTF | TGTGCCAGCAGCTTAGTGACAGGGTATGGCTACACCTTC
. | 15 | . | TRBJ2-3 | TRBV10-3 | CAITRADQGGDTQYF | TGTGCCATCACTCGGGCAGACCAGGGCGGAGATACGCAGTATTTT
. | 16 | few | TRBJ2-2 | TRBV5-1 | CASSLEAGGQSGELFF | TGCGCCAGCAGCTTGGAGGCGGGGGGACAGTCCGGGGAGCTGTTTTTT
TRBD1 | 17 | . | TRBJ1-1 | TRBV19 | CASSMALPGQGGTEAFF | TGTGCCAGTAGTATGGCCCTCCCGGGACAGGGGGGCACTGAAGCTTTCTTT
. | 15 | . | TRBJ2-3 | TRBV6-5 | CASADAGRGADTQYF | TGTGCCAGCGCTGACGCGGGGAGAGGGGCAGATACGCAGTATTTT
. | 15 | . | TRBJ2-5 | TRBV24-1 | CATSPRDEGVETQYF | TGTGCCACCAGTCCCCGGGATGAGGGGGTGGAGACCCAGTACTTC
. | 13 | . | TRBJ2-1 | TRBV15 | CATSRDRYNEQFF | TGTGCCACCAGCAGAGATAGATACAATGAGCAGTTCTTC
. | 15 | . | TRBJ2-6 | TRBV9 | CASSVGGDGANVLTF | TGTGCCAGCAGCGTAGGGGGGGACGGGGCCAACGTCCTGACTTTC
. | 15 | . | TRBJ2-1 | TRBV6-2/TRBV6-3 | CASSLGGASYNEQFF | TGTGCCAGCAGCCTCGGCGGAGCCTCCTACAATGAGCAGTTCTTC
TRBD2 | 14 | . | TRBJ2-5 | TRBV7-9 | CASSFSGDKETQYF | TGTGCCAGCAGCTTTAGCGGGGACAAAGAGACCCAGTACTTC
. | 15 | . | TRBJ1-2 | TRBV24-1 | CATSDSPEAGYGYTF | TGTGCCACCAGTGATTCCCCGGAAGCGGGCTATGGCTACACCTTC
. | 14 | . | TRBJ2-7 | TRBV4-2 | CASSQGTANYEQYF | TGTGCCAGCAGCCAAGGAACAGCAAACTACGAGCAGTACTTC
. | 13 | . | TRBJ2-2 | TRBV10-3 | CAISEVLEGELFF | TGTGCCATCAGTGAGGTTTTGGAGGGGGAGCTGTTTTTT
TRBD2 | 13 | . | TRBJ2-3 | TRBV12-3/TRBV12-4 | CASSRTSGGTQYF | TGTGCCAGCAGTCGGACTAGCGGGGGAACGCAGTATTTT
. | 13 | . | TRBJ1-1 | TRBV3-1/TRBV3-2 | CASSNGGGTEAFF | TGTGCCAGCAGCAACGGGGGGGGAACTGAAGCTTTCTTT